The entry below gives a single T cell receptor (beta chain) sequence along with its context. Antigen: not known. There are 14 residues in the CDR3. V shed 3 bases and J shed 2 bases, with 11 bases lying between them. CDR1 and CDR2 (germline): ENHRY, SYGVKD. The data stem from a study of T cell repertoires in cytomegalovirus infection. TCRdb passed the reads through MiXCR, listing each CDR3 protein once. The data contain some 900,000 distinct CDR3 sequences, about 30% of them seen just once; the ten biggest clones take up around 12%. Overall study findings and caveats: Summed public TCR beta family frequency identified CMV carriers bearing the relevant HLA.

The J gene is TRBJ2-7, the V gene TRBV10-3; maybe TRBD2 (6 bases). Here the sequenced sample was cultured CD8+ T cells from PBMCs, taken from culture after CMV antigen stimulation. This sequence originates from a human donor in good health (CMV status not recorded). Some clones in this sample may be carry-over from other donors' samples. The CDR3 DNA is TGTGCCATCAGTGACGACGGCGGGACCTACGAGCAGTACTTC. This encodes CAISDDGGTYEQYF.